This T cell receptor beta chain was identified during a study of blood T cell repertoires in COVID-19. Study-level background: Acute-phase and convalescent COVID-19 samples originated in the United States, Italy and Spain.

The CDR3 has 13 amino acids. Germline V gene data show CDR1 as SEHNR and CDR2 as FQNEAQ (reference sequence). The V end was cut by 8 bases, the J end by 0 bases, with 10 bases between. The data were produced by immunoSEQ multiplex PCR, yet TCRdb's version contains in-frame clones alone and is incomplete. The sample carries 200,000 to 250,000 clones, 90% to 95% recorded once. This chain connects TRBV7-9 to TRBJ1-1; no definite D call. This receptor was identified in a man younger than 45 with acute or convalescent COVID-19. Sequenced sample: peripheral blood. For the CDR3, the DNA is TGTGCCAGCGGTTTAGCCATGAACACTGAAGCTTTCTTT. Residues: CASGLAMNTEAFF.